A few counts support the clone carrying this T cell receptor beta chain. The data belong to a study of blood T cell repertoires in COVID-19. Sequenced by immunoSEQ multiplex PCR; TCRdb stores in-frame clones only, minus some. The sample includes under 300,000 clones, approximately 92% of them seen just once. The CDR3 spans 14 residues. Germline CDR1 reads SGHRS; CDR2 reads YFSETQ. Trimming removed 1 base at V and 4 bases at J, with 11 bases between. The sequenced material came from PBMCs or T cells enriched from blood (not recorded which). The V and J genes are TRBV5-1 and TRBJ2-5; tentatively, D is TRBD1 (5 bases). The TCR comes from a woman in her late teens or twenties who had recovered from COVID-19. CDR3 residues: CASSLQGQGETQYF. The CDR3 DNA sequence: TGCGCCAGCAGCTTGCAAGGCCAGGGAGAGACCCAGTACTTC.